Below, 21 T cell receptor beta chains from the same sample are listed, as sequenced in a study of shared clonotypes between healthy human individuals. Produced via immunoSEQ multiplex PCR; TCRdb's table is partial and in-frame only. The repertoire holds 950,000 to 1,200,000 clones, 77% seen once, with approximately 0.9% in the top ten. The specimen sequenced was memory CD4+ T cells from PBMCs. As to subset: CD45RA-negative fraction. The receptors shown here come from a man between 18 and 35 years old in good health. Some clones in this sample may be carry-over from other donors' samples.

This clone has only a few counts. V usage is TRBV6-5 and J usage is TRBJ2-3; D unclear. CDR1 MNHEY and CDR2 SVGAGI come from the germline V gene. V shed 2 bases and J shed 5 bases, with 14 bases lying between them. The CDR3 has 15 residues. DNA of the CDR3: TGTGCCAGCAGTTACCTCGGACCCCTGGGAGATACGCAGTATTTT. This translates into CASSYLGPLGDTQYF.

V gene TRBV29-1 combines with J gene TRBJ1-4; weak D call: TRBD1 (6 bases). The length of the CDR3 is 14 residues. V lost 7 bases, J lost 8 bases, and 20 bases lay in between. Per germline, CDR1 SQVTM and CDR2 ANQGSEA. For the CDR3, the DNA is TGCAGCGGTATGGTAGGGGGGCTCGTGGAAAAACTGTTTTTT. Translation gives CSGMVGGLVEKLFF.

V is TRBV5-6 and J is TRBJ1-1, with D perhaps TRBD1 (5 bases). Trimming took off 0 bases at V and 1 base at J, with 10 bases between the two ends. The CDR3 is 15 amino acids. Germline assignment: CDR1 SGHDT and CDR2 YYEEEE. The CDR3 coding sequence is TGTGCCAGCAGCTTGGCCGGGGCCCCGAACACTGAAGCTTTCTTT. Its translation is CASSLAGAPNTEAFF.

V and J are TRBV5-1 and TRBJ1-1; unclear D gene. CDR3 length equals 14 residues. Trimming left V 0 bases short and J 7 bases short, with 13 bases between. Per the germline V gene, CDR1 is SGHRS and CDR2 is YFSETQ. The CDR3 loop reads CASSLDRGAVEAFF. The CDR3 DNA reads TGCGCCAGCAGCTTGGACCGGGGAGCGGTTGAAGCTTTCTTT.

CDR3 nucleotide sequence: TGCGCCAGCAGCCAAGAAGGGGGACTAGCGGGAGAGACCCAGTACTTC. This gives the protein CASSQEGGLAGETQYF. This chain connects TRBV4-1 to TRBJ2-5; 12 bases match TRBD2. The V and J ends lost 0 bases and 4 bases, in that order; junction bases with no gene match: 3. Germline V gene data show CDR1 as MGHRA and CDR2 as YSYEKL. The CDR3 sequence is 16 residues long.

CDR3: CASSSQGREYGYTF. CDR3 in DNA: TGTGCCAGTTCAAGTCAGGGTCGGGAATATGGCTACACCTTC. The chain recombines TRBV5-4 with TRBJ1-2; the D gene is possibly TRBD1 (5 bases). Trimming removed 8 bases at V and 5 bases at J, with 19 bases between. CDR1 is SGHNT, CDR2 YYREEE, per germline (reference sequence). The CDR3 is 14 amino acids.

This chain joins TRBV6-1 and TRBJ1-2; D gene uncertain. Germline V lookup: CDR1 MNHNS, CDR2 SASEGT. V was clipped by 1 base and J by 8 bases, with 14 bases between them. This CDR3 has 14 residues. CDR3 protein: CASSEEYSLGGYTF. The CDR3 bases are TGTGCCAGCAGTGAAGAATACAGCCTGGGCGGCTACACCTTC.

This clone was counted between two and nine times. Within the sample, other DNA sequences also encode this same CDR3. V and J are TRBV7-9 and TRBJ2-1, with no clear D. Germline assignment: CDR1 SEHNR and CDR2 FQNEAQ (reference sequence). V lost 1 base and J 9 bases, leaving 4 bases between the germline ends. The CDR3 is made up of 11 amino acids. CDR3 amino acids: CASSLGGEQFF. The CDR3 coding sequence is TGTGCCAGCAGCTTAGGTGGTGAGCAGTTCTTC.

At least ten counts were recorded for this clone. The J gene is TRBJ2-3, the V gene TRBV6-6; 7 bases align to TRBD1. Germline V lookup: CDR1 MNHNY, CDR2 SVGAGI (reference sequence). The CDR3 covers 15 residues. The J segment lost 4 bases and the V segment lost 2 bases, leaving 6 bases of the junction unmatched. CDR3 residues: CASSYEGQSPDTQYF. CDR3 nucleotide sequence: TGTGCCAGCAGTTACGAGGGACAGAGCCCAGATACGCAGTATTTT.

The chain joins TRBV6-5 to TRBJ1-5; 8 nucleotides line up with TRBD1. Germline values: CDR1 MNHEY, CDR2 SVGAGI. The CDR3 totals 15 residues. J gave up 0 bases and V 6 bases, and 4 bases lay outside the gene matches. The CDR3, as DNA: TGTGCCAGCAGCCGGGACAGGTATAGCAATCAGCCCCAGCATTTT. Protein sequence: CASSRDRYSNQPQHF.

This chain links TRBV11-2 with TRBJ2-1; 13 bases map to TRBD2. CDR1 is SGHAT and CDR2 is FQNNGV in the germline V gene. With 0 bases clipped from V and 12 bases from J, the junction kept 2 bases outside the gene matches. The length of the CDR3 is 14 residues. The CDR3 spells CASSLELAGGVQFF. CDR3 coding DNA: TGTGCCAGCAGCTTAGAACTAGCGGGAGGGGTGCAGTTCTTC.

This clone was observed once. The rearrangement joins TRBV18 to TRBJ1-5; possible D gene TRBD1, 6 bases. Trimming took off 2 bases at V and 7 bases at J, with 12 bases between the two ends. The CDR3 extends over 14 amino acids. The germline CDR1 and CDR2 sequences are KGHSH and LQKENI. The CDR3, as DNA: TGTGCCAGCTCACCAGCGGAACAGGGCCAGCCCCAGCATTTT. Its protein product is CASSPAEQGQPQHF.

The chain joins TRBV5-4 to TRBJ1-2; D is perhaps TRBD1 (5 bases). Deletions cut 4 bases from V and 2 bases from J, with 24 bases between. The length of the CDR3 is 18 residues. Germline V gene lookup returns CDR1 SGHNT and CDR2 YYREEE (reference sequence). CDR3 bases: TGTGCCAGCAGCAGTAAGCACGGGGGGGTAGTACGAAACTATGGCTACACCTTC. As protein: CASSSKHGGVVRNYGYTF.

The CDR3 is CASSLAGVSGNTIYF. The CDR3 nucleotides are TGTGCCAGCAGCTTAGCGGGGGTCTCTGGAAACACCATATATTTT. This rearrangement joins TRBV7-9 to TRBJ1-3; the D gene is possibly TRBD1 (5 bases). Trimming left V 0 bases short and J 0 bases short, with 6 bases between. The CDR3 consists of 15 residues. The germline CDR1 and CDR2 sequences are SEHNR and FQNEAQ (reference sequence).

This chain connects TRBV6-5 to TRBJ2-2; no firm D call. Trimming removed 2 bases from V and 0 bases from J, with 7 bases in between. In germline, CDR1 is MNHEY, CDR2 SVGAGI. The CDR3 extends over 15 amino acids. The CDR3 protein is CASSYKGPNTGELFF. The CDR3 DNA follows: TGTGCCAGCAGTTACAAAGGGCCGAACACCGGGGAGCTGTTTTTT.

The V and J genes are TRBV19 and TRBJ1-2; no clear D. Germline CDR1 LNHDA, CDR2 SQIVND (reference sequence). Between the trimmed V and J ends, which lost 3 bases and 10 bases, there was a span of 9 bases. CDR3 length equals 11 residues. The CDR3, as DNA: TGTGCCAGTAGTATTGGACGCGTCTACACCTTC. Its translation is CASSIGRVYTF.

The rearrangement joins TRBV2 to TRBJ1-5, with 7 nucleotides matching TRBD1. The CDR3 has 16 residues. The germline V gene has CDR1 SNHLY and CDR2 FYNNEI. The ends lost 7 bases at V and 0 bases at J; junction bases unmatched: 9. DNA of the CDR3: TGTGCCAGCAAAGCCGGGACAGTAGATAGCAATCAGCCCCAGCATTTT. This sequence encodes CASKAGTVDSNQPQHF.

V and J are TRBV19 and TRBJ1-1, with D maybe TRBD1 (5 bases). The V end lost 3 bases, the J end lost 8 bases, and 19 bases lay between the germline ends. In germline, CDR1 is LNHDA, CDR2 SQIVND (reference sequence). CDR3 length: 15 amino acids. Here the CDR3 DNA reads TGTGCCAGTAGTATCACAGTCACCCTTGGGGCCGAAGCTTTCTTT. Encoded protein: CASSITVTLGAEAFF.

This chain links TRBV7-9 with TRBJ1-2; the match to TRBD1 covers 11 bases. With V trimmed by 1 base and J by 8 bases, 9 bases remained unmatched. The CDR3 spans 16 residues. Germline V gene data show CDR1 as SEHNR and CDR2 as FQNEAQ (reference sequence). The CDR3 coding sequence is TGTGCCAGCAGCTTAGGGTGGACAGGGGGCACGGAGGGCTACACCTTC. Protein: CASSLGWTGGTEGYTF.

This sequence joins TRBV18 and TRBJ2-7; D is undetermined. With 2 bases removed from V and 1 base from J, the gap between germline ends came to 15 bases. Germline V gives CDR1 KGHSH, CDR2 LQKENI. CDR3 length: 16 amino acids. The CDR3 DNA is TGTGCCAGCTCACCATCGAAGTCGACCGGATCCTACGAGCAGTACTTC. It yields the protein CASSPSKSTGSYEQYF.

The chain couples TRBV6-6 to TRBJ2-7, with 11 bases that match TRBD1. V trimming: 8 bases; J trimming: 7 bases; junction bases outside the gene matches: 16. Germline V lookup: CDR1 MNHNY, CDR2 SVGAGI (reference sequence). The CDR3 totals 16 residues. This chain's CDR3 is CASSLAGQGAAWEQYF. The DNA for the CDR3 is TGTGCCAGCTCCCTGGCTGGACAGGGGGCGGCGTGGGAGCAGTACTTC.